These 21 T cell receptor beta chains share one sample of origin, sequenced in a study of shared clonotypes between healthy human individuals. Terminally differentiated effector memory CD45RA+ cells were excluded by CCR7 positive selection of CD45RO-negative cells. Using immunoSEQ multiplex PCR, the repertoire was profiled, and TCRdb retains in-frame clones only, with some absent. In the table there are some 2.1 million clones, roughly 94% of which are singletons. Sequencing input: naive CD8+ T cells sorted from blood. The receptors here all came from a man aged 18 to 30 in good health.

V usage is TRBV7-9 and J usage is TRBJ2-1; D not resolved. The CDR3 consists of 14 residues. Germline CDR1 SEHNR, CDR2 FQNEAQ (reference sequence). Trimming shortened V by 4 bases and J by 6 bases, and 13 bases separated the two germline ends. CDR3 protein: CASSYAGAGNEQFF. CDR3 nucleotide sequence: TGTGCCAGCAGCTATGCCGGAGCTGGCAATGAGCAGTTCTTC.

The chain recombines TRBV30 with TRBJ2-2; D not resolved. The CDR3 contains 13 residues. The germline V gene has CDR1 GTSNPN and CDR2 SVGIG (reference sequence). The V end lost 4 bases, the J end lost 1 base, and 7 bases lay between the germline ends. CDR3 sequence: CAWNQQNTGELFF. In DNA form, the CDR3 reads TGTGCCTGGAATCAACAGAACACCGGGGAGCTGTTTTTT. The variable domain in full, completed from reference TRBV30 and TRBJ2-2, reads SQTIHQWPATLVQPVGSPLSLECTVEGTSNPNLYWYRQAAGRGLQLLFYSVGIGQISSEVPQNLSASRPQDRQFILSSKKLLLSDSGFYLCAWNQQNTGELFFGEGSRLTVL.

As regards this clone: This specimen includes other DNA sequences encoding the same CDR3. The genes are TRBV14 and TRBJ2-7; a weak D match, TRBD1 (6 bases). In germline, CDR1 is SGHDN, CDR2 FVKESK. The CDR3 is 14 amino acids. Trimming cost V 3 bases and J 2 bases, with 11 bases left between them. Here the CDR3 reads CASSQTGTTYEQYF. Here the CDR3 DNA reads TGTGCCAGCAGCCAGACCGGGACAACCTACGAGCAGTACTTC.

The gene calls are TRBV11-2 and TRBJ1-2; 7 positions agree with TRBD1. The V gene's germline CDR1 is SGHAT and CDR2 FQNNGV. The junction had 3 bases not matched to a gene; V was cut back by 5 bases and J by 3 bases. The CDR3 sequence is 13 residues long. In DNA, the CDR3 is TGTGCCAGCAGCCAGGGACAGTACTATGGCTACACCTTC. This gives the protein CASSQGQYYGYTF.

The chain carries TRBV6-6 and TRBJ1-5, with D perhaps TRBD1 (5 bases). V was clipped by 6 bases and J by 6 bases, with 15 bases between them. Germline CDR1 is MNHNY and CDR2 is SVGAGI (reference sequence). This CDR3 comprises 14 residues. The CDR3 nucleotides read TGTGCCAGCAGCCCCGGAGGGGCTCGTCAGCCCCAGCATTTT. Protein product: CASSPGGARQPQHF.

V gene TRBV5-1 combines with J gene TRBJ1-4; possible D gene TRBD1, 6 bases. This CDR3 region has 16 residues. Trimming removed 3 bases at V and 4 bases at J, with 16 bases between. In germline, CDR1 is SGHRS, CDR2 YFSETQ. Here the CDR3 DNA reads TGCGCCAGCAGCTCAACAGGGTTCGACCTTAATGAAAAACTGTTTTTT. Amino acids: CASSSTGFDLNEKLFF.

This rearrangement joins TRBV30 to TRBJ2-5; 8 nucleotides line up with TRBD2. The CDR3 is made up of 14 amino acids. The V and J ends lost 3 bases and 4 bases, in that order; junction bases with no gene match: 7. Germline CDR1 GTSNPN, CDR2 SVGIG (reference sequence). The DNA for the CDR3 is TGTGCCTGGAGCCTATCCGGGGGGGGAGAGACCCAGTACTTC. Its translation: CAWSLSGGGETQYF.

This chain connects TRBV7-9 to TRBJ1-5; no reliable D call. The CDR3 covers 15 residues. Germline V lookup: CDR1 SEHNR, CDR2 FQNEAQ (reference sequence). V lost 5 bases to trimming and J lost 2 bases, with 13 bases between them. The CDR3 nucleotides read TGTGCCAGCAGCACCAGTGAGGGAGGCAATCAGCCCCAGCATTTT. Translation gives CASSTSEGGNQPQHF.

This rearrangement joins TRBV5-1 to TRBJ2-7, with 12 bases identical to TRBD2. The CDR3 sequence is 15 residues long. J gave up 5 bases and V 4 bases, and 7 bases lay outside the gene matches. CDR1 and CDR2 from the germline V gene are SGHRS and YFSETQ. The CDR3 sequence: CASSLGLAGFHEQYF. CDR3 nucleotide sequence: TGCGCCAGCAGCCTAGGACTAGCGGGATTTCACGAGCAGTACTTC. Using reference TRBV5-1 and TRBJ2-7 for the parts outside the CDR3, the full variable domain is KAGVTQTPRYLIKTRGQQVTLSCSPISGHRSVSWYQQTPGQGLQFLFEYFSETQRNKGNFPGRFSGRQFSNSRSEMNVSTLELGDSALYLCASSLGLAGFHEQYFGPGTRLTVT.

This chain connects TRBV7-9 to TRBJ2-7; 7 positions agree with TRBD2. V dropped 2 bases and J dropped 1; count of bases not matched to a gene: 8. Germline values: CDR1 SEHNR, CDR2 FQNEAQ (reference sequence). This CDR3 contains 16 residues. The DNA for the CDR3 is TGTGCCAGCAGCTTAAGCCCTAGCGGAATTTCCTACGAGCAGTACTTC. It yields the protein CASSLSPSGISYEQYF.

In DNA form, the CDR3 reads TGTGCCACCAGCAGCCCCCTAGCGGGAGGACCAGATACGCAGTATTTT. Residues: CATSSPLAGGPDTQYF. The chain couples TRBV15 to TRBJ2-3; 11 nucleotides agree with TRBD2. V lost 3 bases and J lost 4; bases outside the gene matches: 6. This CDR3 has 16 amino acids. CDR1 and CDR2 from the germline V gene are LNHNV and YYDKDF (reference sequence).

J is TRBJ2-7 and V is TRBV10-3, with TRBD1 matching over 9 bases. CDR1 and CDR2 from the germline V gene are ENHRY and SYGVKD. The junction had 6 bases not matched to a gene; V was cut back by 3 bases and J by 3 bases. The CDR3 runs to 15 residues. The CDR3 protein is CAISDQDRGGYEQYF. In DNA, the CDR3 is TGTGCCATCAGTGACCAGGACAGGGGAGGCTACGAGCAGTACTTC.

The chain couples TRBV15 to TRBJ2-7, with D possibly being TRBD2 (6 bases). CDR1 is LNHNV and CDR2 is YYDKDF in the germline V gene (reference sequence). The CDR3 contains 15 residues. Trimming stripped 4 bases from V and 0 bases from J, with 13 bases between. The CDR3 sequence is CATSIQVGGSYEQYF. In DNA form, the CDR3 reads TGTGCCACCAGCATACAAGTGGGGGGCTCCTACGAGCAGTACTTC.

This chain uses TRBV19 with TRBJ1-5; 9 positions agree with TRBD1. V shed 5 bases, J shed 12 bases, and the junction held 17 bases outside the gene matches. The CDR3 extends over 16 amino acids. Germline lookup yields CDR1 LNHDA and CDR2 SQIVND (reference sequence). CDR3 residues: CASSPPVGQGLLLQHF. CDR3 DNA: TGTGCCAGTAGTCCACCCGTGGGACAGGGCCTTCTCCTCCAGCATTTT. Drawing the rest from reference TRBV19 and TRBJ1-5, the complete variable domain is DGGITQSPKYLFRKEGQNVTLSCEQNLNHDAMYWYRQDPGQGLRLIYYSQIVNDFQKGDIAEGYSVSREKKESFPLTVTSAQKNPTAFYLCASSPPVGQGLLLQHFGDGTRLSIL.

This chain uses TRBV4-1 with TRBJ2-1; D remains unclear. In germline, CDR1 is MGHRA, CDR2 YSYEKL. This CDR3 comprises 13 residues. V lost 0 bases, J lost 8 bases, and 8 bases lay in between. CDR3 nucleotide sequence: TGCGCCAGCAGCCAAGAGGAACCGGATGAGCAGTTCTTC. It codes for CASSQEEPDEQFF.

The chain employs TRBV6-5 and TRBJ2-2, with D possibly matching TRBD1 (6 bases). Trimming took off 5 bases at V and 8 bases at J, with 15 bases between the two ends. CDR3 length equals 14 residues. Germline assignment: CDR1 MNHEY and CDR2 SVGAGI. The CDR3 is CASSGQYWGGELFF. CDR3 bases: TGTGCCAGCAGTGGACAGTATTGGGGAGGGGAGCTGTTTTTT.

The V gene is TRBV28, the J gene TRBJ2-1, with 8 bases identical to TRBD1. V lost 3 bases, J lost 5 bases, and 3 bases stayed unmatched. This CDR3 has 14 residues. Germline V gene data show CDR1 as MDHEN and CDR2 as SYDVKM. CDR3 bases: TGTGCCAGCAGTTTCGACAGGGGTAACAATGAGCAGTTCTTC. Amino acids: CASSFDRGNNEQFF.

This sequence joins TRBV7-2 and TRBJ2-7; D ambiguous. V lost 2 bases to trimming and J lost 2 bases, with 7 bases between them. Germline V CDR1 and CDR2: SGHTA, FQGNSA. This CDR3 has 13 amino acids. In DNA, the CDR3 is TGTGCCAGCAGCTTAACCGATACCTACGAGCAGTACTTC. This translates into CASSLTDTYEQYF.

This chain uses TRBV14 with TRBJ2-3; TRBD2 might be the D (5 bases). The CDR3 has 18 residues. From germline, CDR1 is SGHDN and CDR2 FVKESK. V lost 3 bases, J lost 2 bases, and 21 bases lay in between. The CDR3, as DNA: TGTGCCAGCAGCCAGACAACCGCGCTAGCTTTGTACACAGATACGCAGTATTTT. This sequence encodes CASSQTTALALYTDTQYF.

CDR3 protein: CASSEWSGGYTYEQYF. The CDR3 region has the DNA TGTGCCAGCAGTGAATGGAGCGGGGGATACACCTACGAGCAGTACTTC. The chain carries TRBV6-1 and TRBJ2-7, with TRBD2 matching 8 bases. This CDR3 is 16 amino acids long. In germline, CDR1 is MNHNS, CDR2 SASEGT. The ends lost 2 bases at V and 2 bases at J; junction bases unmatched: 8.

This clone was observed once. The CDR3: CASSQDSWDYEQYF. The CDR3 DNA reads as TGCGCCAGCAGCCAAGATTCGTGGGATTACGAGCAGTACTTC. The J gene is TRBJ2-7, the V gene TRBV4-3; D is ambiguous. This CDR3 has 14 amino acids. From germline, CDR1 is LGHNA and CDR2 YSLEER. V was pared by 0 bases and J by 4 bases, with 10 bases between.